One and the same sample provided the 11 T cell receptor beta chains below, sequenced in a study of regulatory T cells in long-lasting Graves disease. iRepertoire HTBI primers and Arm-PCR of CDR3 regions built TCR beta libraries. TCRdb analysed the multiplex PCR reads with MiXCR anew, one entry per CDR3 protein. The sample has roughly 400,000 distinct CDR3 sequences, roughly 23% seen once. Time point meaning: persistent/refractory GD, antithyroid drugs over 5 years with positive TRAb. TCR sequences were obtained from RNA taken from PBMCs. The specimen comprised peripheral blood mononuclear cells (PBMCs), sampled when the disease was refractory, from a patient treated with antithyroid drugs. The receptors derive from a female donor with Graves disease.

The J gene is TRBJ2-3, the V gene TRBV7-3; D may be TRBD2 (5 bases). Germline lookup yields CDR1 SGHTA and CDR2 FQGTGA. The CDR3 runs 14 residues. Trimming left V 5 bases short and J 4 bases short, with 13 bases between. The CDR3 is CASSPGLSADTQYF. CDR3 DNA sequence: TGTGCCAGCAGCCCCGGACTGTCCGCAGATACGCAGTATTTT.

The chain has TRBV4-1 and TRBJ1-2; 9 bases line up with TRBD1. CDR3 length: 12 residues. V lost 0 bases, J lost 13 bases, and 3 bases stayed unmatched. Germline V CDR1 and CDR2: MGHRA, YSYEKL. The CDR3 coding sequence is TGCGCCAGCAGCCAAGAAACAGGGGGCCGCACCTTC. Its translation: CASSQETGGRTF.

This clonotype was detected ten times or more. CDR3 sequence (DNA): TGTGCCAGCAGTTCGACCGGGACTACCAACACCGGGGAGCTGTTTTTT. Translated: CASSSTGTTNTGELFF. This chain uses TRBV12-3 or TRBV12-4 with TRBJ2-2; 7 nucleotides line up with TRBD2. The CDR3 is made up of 16 amino acids. Unmatched junction bases numbered 7, after V lost 4 bases and J lost 2 bases.

This rearrangement joins TRBV9 to TRBJ2-7, with 7 bases that match TRBD2. With V trimmed by 0 bases and J by 7 bases, 4 bases remained unmatched. Germline CDR1 SGDLS, CDR2 YYNGEE. This CDR3 region has 13 residues. The CDR3 here is CASSVEPAGEQYF. In DNA form, the CDR3 reads TGTGCCAGCAGCGTAGAACCAGCGGGGGAGCAGTACTTC. The whole variable domain, remainder taken from reference TRBV9 and TRBJ2-7, is DSGVTQTPKHLITATGQRVTLRCSPRSGDLSVYWYQQSLDQGLQFLIQYYNGEERAKGNILERFSAQQFPDLHSELNLSSLELGDSALYFCASSVEPAGEQYFGPGTRLTVT.

For this clonotype: Possible read error: a much larger clone is one base away. The gene calls are TRBV28 and TRBJ2-4; TRBD2 might be the D (5 bases). Looked up from germline, CDR1 is MDHEN and CDR2 is SYDVKM. The CDR3 runs 16 residues. V was shortened by 5 bases and J by 4 bases, with 18 bases between the two germline ends. This chain's CDR3 is CASSNPGSFLKNIQYF. CDR3 nucleotides: TGTGCCAGCAGTAATCCGGGATCCTTCTTAAAAAACATTCAGTACTTC.

This sequence joins TRBV20-1 and TRBJ2-7, with 11 nucleotides matching TRBD2. After removal of 3 bases from V and 6 bases from J, the junction contained 13 bases not matched to a gene. Germline V CDR1 and CDR2: DFQATT, SNEGSKA (reference sequence). This CDR3 spans 16 amino acids. CDR3 bases: TGCAGTGCTAGGGGGCCGGGACTAGCGGATTGGGGCGAGCAGTACTTC. Amino acids: CSARGPGLADWGEQYF.

The chain is built from TRBV4-1 and TRBJ1-1, with 7 bases aligning to TRBD1. Germline trimming cut 1 base from V and 4 bases from J; bases unmatched to any gene: 3. This CDR3 is 14 amino acids long. Germline values: CDR1 MGHRA, CDR2 YSYEKL. CDR3 nucleotide sequence: TGCGCCAGCAGCCAAGTGGCAGGGGGCACTGAAGCTTTCTTT. It is translated as CASSQVAGGTEAFF.

The rearrangement joins TRBV20-1 to TRBJ2-2; D may be TRBD1 or TRBD2 (5 bases each). In germline, CDR1 is DFQATT, CDR2 SNEGSKA (reference sequence). This CDR3 has 14 amino acids. V lost 1 base, J lost 6 bases, and 12 bases lay in between. CDR3 coding DNA: TGCAGTGCTAGAGTCGGGGCGTTGGCCGGGGAGCTGTTTTTT. It translates to CSARVGALAGELFF.

The rearrangement links TRBV16 to TRBJ2-7, with a possible D match to TRBD2 (5 bases). This CDR3 has 15 residues. Trimming took off 2 bases at V and 9 bases at J, with 20 bases between the two ends. Germline-derived CDR1 and CDR2 are KGHSY and FQNENV. CDR3: CASSQDGLGTSWQYF. The CDR3 DNA follows: TGTGCCAGCAGCCAAGATGGACTGGGTACCTCGTGGCAGTACTTC. Using reference TRBV16 and TRBJ2-7 for the parts outside the CDR3, the full variable domain is GEEVAQTPKHLVRGEGQKAKLYCAPIKGHSYVFWYQQVLKNEFKFLISFQNENVFDETGMPKERFSAKCLPNSPCSLEIQATKLEDSAVYFCASSQDGLGTSWQYFGPGTRLTVT.

A few counts support this clonotype. The gene calls are TRBV7-6 and TRBJ2-7, with D perhaps matching TRBD1 (5 bases). This CDR3 has 13 amino acids. V was trimmed by 5 bases and J by 3 bases, leaving 11 bases between them. CDR1 and CDR2 (germline): SGHVS, FNYEAQ. CDR3 loop: CASSLTDNYEQYF. In DNA, the CDR3 is TGTGCCAGCAGCCTGACAGACAACTACGAGCAGTACTTC. Supplemented by reference TRBV7-6 and TRBJ2-7, the full variable domain reads GAGVSQSPRYKVTKRGQDVALRCDPISGHVSLYWYRQALGQGPEFLTYFNYEAQQDKSGLPNDRFSAERPEGSISTLTIQRTEQRDSAMYRCASSLTDNYEQYFGPGTRLTVT.

This clonotype was observed many times. V is TRBV2 and J is TRBJ2-7; D call uncertain. CDR1 and CDR2 from the germline V gene are SNHLY and FYNNEI. There are 10 residues in the CDR3. V was clipped by 7 bases and J by 6 bases, with 7 bases between them. In DNA form, the CDR3 reads TGTGCCAGCATTGGGGTCGAGCAGTACTTC. It encodes CASIGVEQYF.